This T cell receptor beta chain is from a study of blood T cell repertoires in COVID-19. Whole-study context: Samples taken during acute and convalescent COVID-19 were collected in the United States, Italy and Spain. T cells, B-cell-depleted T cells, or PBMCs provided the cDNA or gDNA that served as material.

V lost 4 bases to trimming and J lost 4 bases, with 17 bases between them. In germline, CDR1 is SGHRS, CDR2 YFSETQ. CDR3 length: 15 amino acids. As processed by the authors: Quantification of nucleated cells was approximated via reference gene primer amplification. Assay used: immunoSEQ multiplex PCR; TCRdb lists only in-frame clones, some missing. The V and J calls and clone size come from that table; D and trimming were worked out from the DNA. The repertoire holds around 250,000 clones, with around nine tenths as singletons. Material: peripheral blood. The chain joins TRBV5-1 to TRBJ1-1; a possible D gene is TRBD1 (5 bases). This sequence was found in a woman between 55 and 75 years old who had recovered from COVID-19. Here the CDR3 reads CASSVDGAEGTEAFF. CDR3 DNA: TGCGCCAGCAGCGTCGATGGGGCGGAGGGCACTGAAGCTTTCTTT.